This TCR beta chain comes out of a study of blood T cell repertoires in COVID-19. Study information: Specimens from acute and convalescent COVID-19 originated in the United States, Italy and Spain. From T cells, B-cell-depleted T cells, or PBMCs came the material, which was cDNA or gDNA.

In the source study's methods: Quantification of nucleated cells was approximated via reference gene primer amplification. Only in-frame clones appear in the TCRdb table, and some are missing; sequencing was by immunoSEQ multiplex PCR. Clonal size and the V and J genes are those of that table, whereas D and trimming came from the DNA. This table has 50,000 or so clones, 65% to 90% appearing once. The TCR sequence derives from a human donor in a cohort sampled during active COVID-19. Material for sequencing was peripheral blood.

CDR3 in amino acids: CASSRQQGGATEAFF. In DNA, the CDR3 is TGTGCCAGTAGTAGACAACAGGGGGGGGCCACTGAAGCTTTCTTT. The chain carries TRBV19 and TRBJ1-1, with 8 bases aligning to TRBD1. The V gene end was trimmed by 4 bases and the J gene end by 4 bases; junction bases not matched to a gene: 8. Germline CDR1 and CDR2: LNHDA and SQIVND (reference sequence). There are 15 residues in the CDR3.